This T cell receptor (beta chain) is from a study of blood T cell repertoires in COVID-19. On the study more broadly: From T cells, B-cell-depleted T cells, or PBMCs came the material, which was cDNA or gDNA.

As processed by the authors: Using reference gene primer amplification, nucleated cell counts were estimated. TCRdb's table, derived via immunoSEQ multiplex PCR, lists solely in-frame clones and lacks some. The V and J calls and the clone size are those of that table, but D and trimming were determined from the DNA. The repertoire holds some 220,000 clones, with nearly 90% as singletons. V was trimmed by 2 bases and J by 6 bases, leaving 14 bases between them. CDR3 size: 15 residues. Germline V gene sequence: CDR1 SGHDT, CDR2 YYEEEE. This TCR was sampled from a woman younger than 35 who had recovered from COVID-19. The sequencing sample was made of peripheral blood. The gene calls are TRBV5-6 and TRBJ2-2, with D possibly TRBD2 on 6 matching bases. The CDR3 sequence is CASSFGLASAGELFF. The CDR3 nucleotides read TGTGCCAGCAGCTTTGGGCTAGCGTCGGCCGGGGAGCTGTTTTTT.